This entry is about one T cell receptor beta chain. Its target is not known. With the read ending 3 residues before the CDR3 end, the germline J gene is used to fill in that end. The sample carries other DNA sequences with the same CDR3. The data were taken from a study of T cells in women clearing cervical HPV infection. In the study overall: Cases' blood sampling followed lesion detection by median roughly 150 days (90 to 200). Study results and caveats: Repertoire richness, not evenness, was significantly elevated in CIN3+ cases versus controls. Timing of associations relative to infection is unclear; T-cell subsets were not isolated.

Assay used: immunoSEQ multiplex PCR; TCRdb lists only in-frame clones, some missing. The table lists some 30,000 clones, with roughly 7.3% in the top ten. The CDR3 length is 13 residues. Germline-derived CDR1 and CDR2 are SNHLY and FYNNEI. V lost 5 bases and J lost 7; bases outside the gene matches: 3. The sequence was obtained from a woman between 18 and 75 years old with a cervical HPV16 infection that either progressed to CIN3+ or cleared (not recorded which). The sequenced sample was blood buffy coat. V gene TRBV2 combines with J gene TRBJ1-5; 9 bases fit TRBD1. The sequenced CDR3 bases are TGTGCCAGCAGTCCGACAGGGGGACAGCCC. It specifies CASSPTGGQP. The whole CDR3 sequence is CASSPTGGQPQHF. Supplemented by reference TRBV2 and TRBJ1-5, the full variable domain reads EPEVTQTPSHQVTQMGQEVILRCVPISNHLYFYWYRQILGQKVEFLVSFYNNEISEKSEIFDDQFSVERPDGSNFTLKIRSTKLEDSAMYFCASSPTGGQPQHFGDGTRLSIL.